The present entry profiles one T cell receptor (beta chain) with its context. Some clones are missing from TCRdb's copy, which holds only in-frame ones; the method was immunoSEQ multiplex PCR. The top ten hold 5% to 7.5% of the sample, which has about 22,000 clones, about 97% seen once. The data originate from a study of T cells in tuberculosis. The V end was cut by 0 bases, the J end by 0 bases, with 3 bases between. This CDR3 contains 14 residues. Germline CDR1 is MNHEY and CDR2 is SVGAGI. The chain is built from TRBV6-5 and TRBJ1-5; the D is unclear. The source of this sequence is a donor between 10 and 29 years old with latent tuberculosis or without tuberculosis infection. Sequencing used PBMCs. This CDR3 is CASSYSNSNQPQHF. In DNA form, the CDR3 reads TGTGCCAGCAGTTACTCCAATAGCAATCAGCCCCAGCATTTT.